Sequencing of this T cell receptor beta chain was carried out in a study of T-cell reconstitution after alpha-beta-depleted transplantation in children. The TCRbeta library was prepared with unique molecular identifiers. MiXCR was run by TCRdb on the PCR reads, yielding one entry per CDR3 protein. The table shows 210,000 or so distinct CDR3 sequences, with about a tenth occurring only once. In this sample, this clonotype turned up many times. The junction shows a germline mismatch at one end, possibly a read error. Germline lookup yields CDR1 LGHDT and CDR2 YNNKEL (reference sequence). The CDR3 is 11 amino acids.

The chain employs TRBV3-1 and TRBJ2-7, with 8 bases lining up with TRBD1. The sequenced sample was PBMCs from the stem cell graft donor, obtained from the stem cell graft. The receptor's source is a human donor who donated a stem cell graft to a child with acute lymphoblastic leukemia. The CDR3 nucleotides read TGTGCCAGCAGCACCAGGGGGCAGAGCCACTTC. Its protein is CASSTRGQSHF.